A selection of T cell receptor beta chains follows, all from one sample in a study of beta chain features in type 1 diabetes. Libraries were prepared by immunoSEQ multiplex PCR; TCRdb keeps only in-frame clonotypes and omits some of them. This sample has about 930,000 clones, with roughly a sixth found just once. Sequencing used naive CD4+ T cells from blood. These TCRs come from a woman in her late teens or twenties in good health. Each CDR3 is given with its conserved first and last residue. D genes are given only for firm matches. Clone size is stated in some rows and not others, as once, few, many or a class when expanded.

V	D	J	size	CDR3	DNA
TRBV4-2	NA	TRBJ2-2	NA	CASSPRTATNTGELFF	TGTGCCAGCAGCCCCAGGACGGCTACGAACACCGGGGAGCTGTTTTTT
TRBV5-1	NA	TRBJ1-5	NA	CASSLPPSGHLREPQHF	TGCGCCAGCAGCCTACCCCCTTCGGGTCACCTCAGGGAGCCCCAGCATTTT
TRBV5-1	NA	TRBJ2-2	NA	CASSLMGFRDTGELFF	TGCGCCAGCAGCTTGATGGGGTTTCGGGACACCGGGGAGCTGTTTTTT
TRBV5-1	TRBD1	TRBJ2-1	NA	CASSPGGQGAQEQFF	TGCGCCAGCAGCCCCGGAGGGCAGGGGGCTCAAGAGCAGTTCTTC
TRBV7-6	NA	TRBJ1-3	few	CASSSLRGGLSGNTIYF	TGTGCCAGCAGCTCGTTACGTGGGGGCCTCTCTGGAAACACCATATATTTT
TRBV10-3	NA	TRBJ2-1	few	CAISEGDPNEQFF	TGTGCCATCAGTGAAGGAGACCCCAATGAGCAGTTCTTC
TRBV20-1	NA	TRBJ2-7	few	CSDRDYEQYF	TGCAGTGACAGGGACTACGAGCAGTACTTC
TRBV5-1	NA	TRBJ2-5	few	CASSLGSTPPQETQYF	TGCGCCAGCAGCTTGGGTTCGACCCCACCCCAAGAGACCCAGTACTTC
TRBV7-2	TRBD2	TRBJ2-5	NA	CASSLEGLAGGGETQYF	TGTGCCAGCAGCTTAGAAGGGCTAGCGGGAGGAGGAGAGACCCAGTACTTC
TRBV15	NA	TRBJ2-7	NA	CATSRDWGSRSNYEQYF	TGTGCCACCAGCAGAGATTGGGGGTCACGGTCAAACTACGAGCAGTACTTC
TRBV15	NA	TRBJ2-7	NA	CATSRVDSYEQYF	TGTGCCACCAGCAGAGTAGACTCCTACGAGCAGTACTTC
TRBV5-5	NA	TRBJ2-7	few	CASSSLAGREQYF	TGTGCCAGCAGCTCCCTCGCAGGGCGCGAGCAGTACTTC
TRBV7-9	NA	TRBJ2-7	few	CASREYGGYEQYF	TGTGCCAGCAGGGAATACGGTGGTTACGAGCAGTACTTC
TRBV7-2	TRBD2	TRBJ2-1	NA	CASSLRGRYEQFF	TGTGCCAGCAGCTTACGCGGGAGATACGAGCAGTTCTTC
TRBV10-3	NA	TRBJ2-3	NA	CAIGAVDTDTQYF	TGTGCCATCGGGGCGGTTGACACAGATACGCAGTATTTT
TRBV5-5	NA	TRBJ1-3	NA	CASSLGQLGNTIYF	TGTGCCAGCAGCTTGGGTCAGCTAGGAAACACCATATATTTT